This TCR beta chain was sequenced for a study of patients and donors after allogeneic stem cell transplantation. Between the trimmed V and J ends, which lost 2 bases and 7 bases, there was a span of 20 bases. The CDR3 is made up of 15 amino acids. Germline values: CDR1 GTSNPN, CDR2 SVGIG (reference sequence). MiXCR was run by TCRdb on the RT-PCR reads, yielding one entry per CDR3 protein. Here the sample spans about 210,000 distinct CDR3 sequences, about 37% being singletons. The sequenced material came from blood, either unsorted or a sorted T cell fraction (not recorded which). This chain uses TRBV30 with TRBJ1-1; D possibly corresponds to TRBD1 (6 bases). This TCR came from a human donor who was either an allogeneic HSCT recipient or a stem cell or donor lymphocyte infusion donor (not recorded which). It is not recorded whose cells these are; they may come from a transplant donor. The DNA for the CDR3 is TGTGCCTGGAGTTACCCCTCGACAGGTCAAAGTGAAGCTTTCTTT. Amino acid sequence: CAWSYPSTGQSEAFF.